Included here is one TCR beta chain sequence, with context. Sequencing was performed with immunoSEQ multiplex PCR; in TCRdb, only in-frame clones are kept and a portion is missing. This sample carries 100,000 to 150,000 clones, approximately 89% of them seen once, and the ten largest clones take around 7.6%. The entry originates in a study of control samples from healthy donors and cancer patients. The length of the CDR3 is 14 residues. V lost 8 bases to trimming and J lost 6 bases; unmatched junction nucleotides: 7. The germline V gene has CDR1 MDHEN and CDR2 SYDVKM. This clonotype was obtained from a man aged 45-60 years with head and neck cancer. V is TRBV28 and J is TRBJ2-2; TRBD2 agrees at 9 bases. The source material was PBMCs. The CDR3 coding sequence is TGTGCCAGCTGTTACCTAGCGGGGCCCGGGGAGCTGTTTTTT. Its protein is CASCYLAGPGELFF.